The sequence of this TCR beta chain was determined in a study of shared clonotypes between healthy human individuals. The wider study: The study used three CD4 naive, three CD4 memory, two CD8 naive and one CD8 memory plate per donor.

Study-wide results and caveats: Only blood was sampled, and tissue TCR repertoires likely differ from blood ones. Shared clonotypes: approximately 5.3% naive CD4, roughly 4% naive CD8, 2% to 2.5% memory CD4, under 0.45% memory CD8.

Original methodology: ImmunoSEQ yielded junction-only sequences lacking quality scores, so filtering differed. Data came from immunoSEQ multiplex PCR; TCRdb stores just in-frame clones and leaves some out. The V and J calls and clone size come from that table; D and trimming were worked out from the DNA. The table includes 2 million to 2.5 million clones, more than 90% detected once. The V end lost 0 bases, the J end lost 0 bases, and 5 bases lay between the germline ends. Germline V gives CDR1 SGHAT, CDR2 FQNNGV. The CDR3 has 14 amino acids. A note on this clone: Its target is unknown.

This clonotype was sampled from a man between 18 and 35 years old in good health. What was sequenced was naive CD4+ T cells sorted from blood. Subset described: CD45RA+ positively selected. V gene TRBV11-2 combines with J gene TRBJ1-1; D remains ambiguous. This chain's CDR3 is CASSLEMMNTEAFF. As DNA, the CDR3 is TGTGCCAGCAGCTTAGAAATGATGAACACTGAAGCTTTCTTT. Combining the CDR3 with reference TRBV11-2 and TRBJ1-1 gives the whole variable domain EAGVAQSPRYKIIEKRQSVAFWCNPISGHATLYWYQQILGQGPKLLIQFQNNGVVDDSQLPKDRFSAERLKGVDSTLKIQPAKLEDSAVYLCASSLEMMNTEAFFGQGTRLTVV.